Listed here are 22 T cell receptor beta chains from one sample, sequenced in a study of shared clonotypes between healthy human individuals. Assay used: immunoSEQ multiplex PCR; TCRdb lists only in-frame clones, some missing. The sample lists 2 million to 3 million clones, 80% to 95% seen once, with 0.36% in the top ten. The specimen sequenced was naive CD4+ T cells from PBMCs. Subset reported: CD45RA+ positively selected. The origin of the receptors is a man between 18 and 35 years old in good health. Some clones in this sample may be carry-over from other donors' samples.

The CDR3 here is CASSLEWRKGAEQYF. The CDR3 DNA follows: TGTGCCAGCAGCTTAGAGTGGCGTAAGGGGGCGGAGCAGTACTTC. This chain links TRBV7-8 with TRBJ2-7; 7 nucleotides match TRBD1. With 1 base clipped from V and 7 bases from J, the junction kept 10 bases outside the gene matches. Germline V CDR1 and CDR2: SGHVS, FQNEAQ. The CDR3 has 15 residues.

The rearrangement joins TRBV30 to TRBJ1-1, with TRBD1 matching 7 bases. The CDR3 contains 14 residues. Trimming removed 3 bases from V and 5 bases from J; junction bases left unmatched: 9. The germline gives CDR1 GTSNPN, CDR2 SVGIG (reference sequence). The CDR3 DNA is TGTGCCTGGAGGACGAACAGGGGAGGGACTGAAGCTTTCTTT. It translates to CAWRTNRGGTEAFF. Combining the CDR3 with reference TRBV30 and TRBJ1-1 gives the whole variable domain SQTIHQWPATLVQPVGSPLSLECTVEGTSNPNLYWYRQAAGRGLQLLFYSVGIGQISSEVPQNLSASRPQDRQFILSSKKLLLSDSGFYLCAWRTNRGGTEAFFGQGTRLTVV.

The chain combines TRBV23-1 with TRBJ1-4; no clear D gene. TRBV23-1 falls under the ORF class, with uncertain function. The CDR3 runs to 17 residues. Trimming left V 0 bases short and J 2 bases short, with 13 bases between. The CDR3 region has the DNA TGCGCCAGCAGTCAATCGTTCGCGGGCGGTACTAATGAAAAACTGTTTTTT. This translates into CASSQSFAGGTNEKLFF.

The chain uses TRBV28 and TRBJ2-7, with TRBD1 matching 10 bases. J was trimmed by 6 bases and V by 9 bases; bases with no gene match: 11. This CDR3 spans 14 amino acids. CDR1 is MDHEN, CDR2 SYDVKM, per germline. CDR3 protein: CASYGQGVETEQYF. CDR3 bases: TGTGCCAGTTATGGACAGGGGGTAGAAACCGAGCAGTACTTC. The full variable domain, rest sourced from reference TRBV28 and TRBJ2-7, is DVKVTQSSRYLVKRTGEKVFLECVQDMDHENMFWYRQDPGLGLRLIYFSYDVKMKEKGDIPEGYSVSREKKERFSLILESASTNQTSMYLCASYGQGVETEQYFGPGTRLTVT.

The chain uses TRBV6-1 and TRBJ2-4; D remains ambiguous. V lost 5 bases and J lost 0, with 11 bases in between. The CDR3 has 15 residues. Germline V gives CDR1 MNHNS, CDR2 SASEGT. CDR3 region: CASSKSQLAKNIQYF. CDR3 DNA: TGTGCCAGCAGTAAATCACAGTTAGCCAAAAACATTCAGTACTTC.

The gene calls are TRBV18 and TRBJ1-2; 7 bases match TRBD1. CDR3 size: 13 residues. J lost 8 bases, V lost 4 bases, and 7 bases had no gene match. Germline CDR1 KGHSH, CDR2 LQKENI. CDR3 protein: CASSHDRVDGYTF. As DNA, the CDR3 is TGTGCCAGCTCACATGACAGGGTCGACGGCTACACCTTC.

The V gene is TRBV5-1, the J gene TRBJ2-1; D is possibly TRBD1 or TRBD2 (5 bases each). Trimming left V 5 bases short and J 7 bases short, with 16 bases between. This CDR3 is 14 amino acids long. The germline gives CDR1 SGHRS, CDR2 YFSETQ. This chain's CDR3 is CASRGQLTGNEQFF. The CDR3 DNA is TGCGCCAGCAGAGGACAACTCACGGGGAATGAGCAGTTCTTC.

The V call is TRBV28, the J call TRBJ2-5, with 10 bases identical to TRBD1. Trimming cost V 6 bases and J 2 bases; bases outside gene matches: 9. CDR3 length: 16 amino acids. CDR1 MDHEN and CDR2 SYDVKM come from the germline V gene. CDR3 DNA sequence: TGTGCCAGCAGGCCTACCGGGACAGGGGCTCAAGAGACCCAGTACTTC. Protein product: CASRPTGTGAQETQYF.

A word on this clone: The same CDR3 can be traced to other DNA sequences in this sample. This chain uses TRBV27 with TRBJ1-5, with D tentatively TRBD1 (5 bases). The CDR3 is 13 residues long. Trimming left V 5 bases short and J 4 bases short, with 9 bases between. Germline CDR1 reads MNHEY; CDR2 reads SMNVEV (reference sequence). CDR3 nucleotide sequence: TGTGCCAGCAGTCCCAACAGGAATCAGCCCCAGCATTTT. Translated: CASSPNRNQPQHF.

V usage is TRBV4-2 and J usage is TRBJ2-3; 13 bases agree with TRBD2. This CDR3 has 20 residues. The trim removed 2 bases at V and 0 bases at J, leaving 11 bases unmatched. Looked up from germline, CDR1 is LGHNA and CDR2 is YNFKEQ. The CDR3 coding sequence is TGTGCCAGCAGCCAACCGGGACTAGCGGGAAGGGGGAGTAGCACAGATACGCAGTATTTT. Its protein product is CASSQPGLAGRGSSTDTQYF.

V usage is TRBV27 and J usage is TRBJ2-1; 10 positions agree with TRBD2. This CDR3 is built from 21 residues. V was clipped by 0 bases and J by 2 bases; unmatched bases: 16. Per germline, CDR1 MNHEY and CDR2 SMNVEV (reference sequence). The DNA of the CDR3 is TGTGCCAGCAGTTTATCGGGTCGGGTATATACTAGCGGGACAACCTACAATGAGCAGTTCTTC. This sequence encodes CASSLSGRVYTSGTTYNEQFF.

The chain employs TRBV6-5 and TRBJ2-5, with a tentative D call TRBD1 (5 bases). The CDR3 contains 15 residues. With 6 bases removed from V and 3 bases from J, the gap between germline ends came to 17 bases. Germline V gene data show CDR1 as MNHEY and CDR2 as SVGAGI. In nucleotides, the CDR3 is TGTGCCAGCAGCAAAGGTGGCCAGGGTGAAGAGACCCAGTACTTC. This encodes CASSKGGQGEETQYF.

This clone showed up just once. The chain recombines TRBV18 with TRBJ2-7; 10 bases agree with TRBD1. The germline V gene has CDR1 KGHSH and CDR2 LQKENI. Trimming took 2 bases from V and 6 from J; bases not matched to a gene: 7. CDR3 length: 15 residues. The CDR3 sequence: CASSPVGTGVGEQYF. CDR3 sequence (DNA): TGTGCCAGCTCACCAGTGGGGACAGGGGTCGGCGAGCAGTACTTC.

This clone turned up a few times. V usage is TRBV5-1 and J usage is TRBJ2-1, with D perhaps TRBD1 (5 bases). V shed 4 bases and J shed 0 bases, with 14 bases lying between them. The CDR3 is 16 amino acids. The germline gives CDR1 SGHRS, CDR2 YFSETQ. The CDR3 sequence is CASSPRLGDSYNEQFF. In DNA form, the CDR3 reads TGCGCCAGCAGCCCCCGTCTAGGGGACTCCTACAATGAGCAGTTCTTC.

This clone was recorded only once. This sequence joins TRBV5-8 and TRBJ1-3, with D possibly matching TRBD1 (5 bases). The CDR3 spans 14 residues. Deletions cut 1 base from V and 2 bases from J, with 7 bases between. CDR1 and CDR2 (germline): SGHTS, YDEGEE. The CDR3 sequence: CASSLRGAGNTIYF. The CDR3 DNA reads as TGTGCCAGCAGCTTGAGGGGTGCTGGAAACACCATATATTTT.

The chain combines TRBV5-1 with TRBJ2-1; D is perhaps TRBD1 (6 bases). The V end lost 0 bases, the J end lost 10 bases, and 17 bases lay between the germline ends. CDR1 and CDR2 from the germline V gene are SGHRS and YFSETQ. The CDR3 loop spans 15 amino acids. The CDR3 loop is CASSLVRTNTGEQFF. CDR3 nucleotides: TGCGCCAGCAGCTTGGTGAGGACAAATACAGGGGAGCAGTTCTTC.

The gene calls are TRBV9 and TRBJ2-3; the D gene is possibly TRBD1 (5 bases). The ends were cut back, 6 bases at V and 3 bases at J, with 17 bases in the middle. Looked up from germline, CDR1 is SGDLS and CDR2 is YYNGEE. This CDR3 is built from 15 residues. CDR3 protein: CASTQGATPTDTQYF. CDR3 DNA sequence: TGTGCCAGCACCCAAGGGGCTACCCCGACAGATACGCAGTATTTT.

The gene calls are TRBV4-1 and TRBJ2-1, with 11 positions matching TRBD2. The CDR3 spans 15 residues. V was pared by 5 bases and J by 4 bases, with 4 bases of the junction left unmatched. Germline V gene data show CDR1 as MGHRA and CDR2 as YSYEKL. CDR3 in DNA: TGCGCCAGCAGCGCCGGGACTAGCGGTTACAATGAGCAGTTCTTC. Protein: CASSAGTSGYNEQFF.

The CDR3 sequence: CASSPPRDRGSGNTIYF. CDR3 sequence (DNA): TGTGCCAGCAGCCCACCCCGGGACAGGGGCTCTGGAAACACCATATATTTT. The rearrangement links TRBV5-8 to TRBJ1-3, with 10 positions matching TRBD1. Germline V gene sequence: CDR1 SGHTS, CDR2 YDEGEE. The CDR3 is made up of 17 amino acids. The ends lost 4 bases at V and 0 bases at J; junction bases unmatched: 7.

The chain carries TRBV25-1 and TRBJ1-1; D may be TRBD1 (5 bases). Germline V gene sequence: CDR1 MGHDK, CDR2 SYGVNS. V was cut by 6 bases and J by 5 bases, with 13 bases left in between. The CDR3 has 13 residues. CDR3 sequence (DNA): TGTGCCAGCAGCGGGGAGGGGTGGACTGAAGCTTTCTTT. This encodes CASSGEGWTEAFF.

This chain links TRBV7-8 with TRBJ2-7, with D perhaps TRBD1 (6 bases). The germline V gene has CDR1 SGHVS and CDR2 FQNEAQ. The CDR3 contains 14 residues. Trimming stripped 2 bases from V and 3 bases from J, with 11 bases between. The CDR3 spells CASSLLQGYYEQYF. The CDR3, as DNA: TGTGCCAGCAGCTTACTACAGGGATACTACGAGCAGTACTTC. The full variable domain, its missing parts supplied by reference TRBV7-8 and TRBJ2-7, is GAGVSQSPRYKVAKRGQDVALRCDPISGHVSLFWYQQALGQGPEFLTYFQNEAQLDKSGLPSDRFFAERPEGSVSTLKIQRTQQEDSAVYLCASSLLQGYYEQYFGPGTRLTVT.

V is TRBV28 and J is TRBJ2-7; 8 nucleotides agree with TRBD2. CDR1 MDHEN and CDR2 SYDVKM come from the germline V gene. This CDR3 region has 15 residues. J lost 5 bases, V lost 4 bases, and 10 bases had no gene match. The CDR3 DNA is TGTGCCAGCAGTTCTCCGGGACTAGTTTCTGACGAGCAGTACTTC. Encoded protein: CASSSPGLVSDEQYF.